This T cell receptor (beta chain) was captured in a study of T cell responses to AZD1222 COVID-19 vaccine. Profiled with immunoSEQ multiplex PCR; TCRdb holds only in-frame clones, not every one. The table lists about 110,000 clones, more than 90% of them singletons. The CDR3 totals 16 residues. From germline, CDR1 is SGHTA and CDR2 FQGNSA. The germline V and J ends were trimmed by 5 bases and 0 bases, with 15 bases remaining between them. This TCR derives from an adult who received the AZD1222 COVID-19 vaccine. The chain carries TRBV7-2 and TRBJ2-3; tentatively, D is TRBD2 (5 bases). The material was peripheral blood, obtained 28 days after the second AZD1222 dose. Here the CDR3 DNA reads TGTGCCAGCAGCGTGACACGGGATTACAGCACAGATACGCAGTATTTT. Translating gives CASSVTRDYSTDTQYF.